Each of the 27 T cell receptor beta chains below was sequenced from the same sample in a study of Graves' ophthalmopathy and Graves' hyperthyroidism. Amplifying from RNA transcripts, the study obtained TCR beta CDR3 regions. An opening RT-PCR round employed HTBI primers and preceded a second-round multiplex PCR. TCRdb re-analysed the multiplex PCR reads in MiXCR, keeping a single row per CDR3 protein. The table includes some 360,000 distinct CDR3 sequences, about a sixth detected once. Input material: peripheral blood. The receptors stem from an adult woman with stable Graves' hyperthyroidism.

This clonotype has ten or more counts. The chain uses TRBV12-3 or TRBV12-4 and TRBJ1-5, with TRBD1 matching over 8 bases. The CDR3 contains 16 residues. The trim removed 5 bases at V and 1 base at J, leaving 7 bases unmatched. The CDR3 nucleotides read TGTGCCAGCAGTCCAAGGACAGGGACAAGCAATCAGCCCCAGCATTTT. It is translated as CASSPRTGTSNQPQHF.

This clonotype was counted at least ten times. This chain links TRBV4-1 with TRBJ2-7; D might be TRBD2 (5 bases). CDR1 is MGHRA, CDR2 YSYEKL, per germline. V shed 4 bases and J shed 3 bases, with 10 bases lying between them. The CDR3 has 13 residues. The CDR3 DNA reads TGCGCCAGCAGCCCAGGCCGGGACTACGAGCAGTACTTC. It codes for CASSPGRDYEQYF.

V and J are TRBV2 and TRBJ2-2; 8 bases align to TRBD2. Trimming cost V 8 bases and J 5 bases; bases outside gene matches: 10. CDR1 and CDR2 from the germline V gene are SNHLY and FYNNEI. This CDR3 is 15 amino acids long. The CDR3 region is CASEVGGGGTGELFF. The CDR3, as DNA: TGTGCCAGCGAGGTGGGAGGCGGGGGGACCGGGGAGCTGTTTTTT.

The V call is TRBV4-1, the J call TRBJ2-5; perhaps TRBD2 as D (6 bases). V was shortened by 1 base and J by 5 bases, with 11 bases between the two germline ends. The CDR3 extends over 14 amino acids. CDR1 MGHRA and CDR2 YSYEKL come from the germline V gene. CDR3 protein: CASSQGEAFETQYF. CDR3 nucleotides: TGCGCCAGCAGCCAAGGGGAGGCCTTTGAGACCCAGTACTTC.

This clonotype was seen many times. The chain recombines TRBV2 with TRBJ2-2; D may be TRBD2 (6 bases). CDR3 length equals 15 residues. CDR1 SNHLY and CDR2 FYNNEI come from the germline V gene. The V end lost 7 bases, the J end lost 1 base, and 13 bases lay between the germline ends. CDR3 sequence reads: CASKMSSGNTGELFF. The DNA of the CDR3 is TGTGCCAGCAAGATGAGTAGCGGGAACACCGGGGAGCTGTTTTTT.

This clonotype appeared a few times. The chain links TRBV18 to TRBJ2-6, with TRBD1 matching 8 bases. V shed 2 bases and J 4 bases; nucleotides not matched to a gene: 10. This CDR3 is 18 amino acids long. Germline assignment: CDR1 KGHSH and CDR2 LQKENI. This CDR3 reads CASSPSLRTGTGANVLTF. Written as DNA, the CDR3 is TGTGCCAGCTCACCATCGCTCCGGACAGGGACCGGGGCCAACGTCCTGACTTTC.

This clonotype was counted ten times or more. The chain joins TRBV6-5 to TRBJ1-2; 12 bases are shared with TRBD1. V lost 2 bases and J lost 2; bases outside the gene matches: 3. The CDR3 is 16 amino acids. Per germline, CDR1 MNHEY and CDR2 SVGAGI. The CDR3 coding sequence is TGTGCCAGCAGTTACCGGGACAGGGGGCCAAACTATGGCTACACCTTC. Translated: CASSYRDRGPNYGYTF.

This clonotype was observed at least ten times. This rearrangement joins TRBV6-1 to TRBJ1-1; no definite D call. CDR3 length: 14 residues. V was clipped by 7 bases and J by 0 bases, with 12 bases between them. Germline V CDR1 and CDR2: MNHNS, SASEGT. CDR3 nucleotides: TGTGCCAGCATGACCCACACCGTGAACACTGAAGCTTTCTTT. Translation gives CASMTHTVNTEAFF.

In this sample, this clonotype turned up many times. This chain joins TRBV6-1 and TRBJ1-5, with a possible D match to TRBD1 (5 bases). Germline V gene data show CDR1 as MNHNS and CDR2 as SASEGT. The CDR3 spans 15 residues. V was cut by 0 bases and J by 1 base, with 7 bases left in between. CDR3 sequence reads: CASSEAAGSNQPQHF. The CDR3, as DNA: TGTGCCAGCAGTGAAGCGGCAGGGAGCAATCAGCCCCAGCATTTT.

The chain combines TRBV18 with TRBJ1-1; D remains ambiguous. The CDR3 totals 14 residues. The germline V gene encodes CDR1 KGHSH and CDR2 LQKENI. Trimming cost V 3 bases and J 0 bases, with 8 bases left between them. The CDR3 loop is CASSPRNMNTEAFF. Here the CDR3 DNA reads TGTGCCAGCTCACCCAGAAACATGAACACTGAAGCTTTCTTT.

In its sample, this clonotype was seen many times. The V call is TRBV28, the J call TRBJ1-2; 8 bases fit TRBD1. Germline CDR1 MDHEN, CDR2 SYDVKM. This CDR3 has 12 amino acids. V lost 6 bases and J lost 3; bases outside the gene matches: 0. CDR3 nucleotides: TGTGCCAGCAGGGACAGGGACTATGGCTACACCTTC. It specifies CASRDRDYGYTF.

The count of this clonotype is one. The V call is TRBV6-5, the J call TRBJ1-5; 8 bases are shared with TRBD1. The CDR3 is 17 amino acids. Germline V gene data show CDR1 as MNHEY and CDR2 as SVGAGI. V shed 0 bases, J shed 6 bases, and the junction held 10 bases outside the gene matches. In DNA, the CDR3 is TGTGCCAGCAGTTACTCTAGCTCAGGGGGCTCGGGTCAGCCCCAGCATTTT. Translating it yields CASSYSSSGGSGQPQHF.

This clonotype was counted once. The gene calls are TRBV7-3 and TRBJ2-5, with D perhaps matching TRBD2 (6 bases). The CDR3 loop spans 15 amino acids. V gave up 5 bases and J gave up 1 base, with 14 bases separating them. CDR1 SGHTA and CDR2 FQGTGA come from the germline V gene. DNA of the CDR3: TGTGCCAGCAGCGCTAGGCCGGGACTCCAAGAGACCCAGTACTTC. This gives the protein CASSARPGLQETQYF.

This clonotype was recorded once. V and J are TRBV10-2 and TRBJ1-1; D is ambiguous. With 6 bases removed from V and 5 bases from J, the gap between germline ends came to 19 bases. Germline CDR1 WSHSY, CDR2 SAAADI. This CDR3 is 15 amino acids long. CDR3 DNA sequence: TGCGCCAGCAGCCAAGGACGTAGGGAGGTGACTGAAGCTTTCTTT. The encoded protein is CASSQGRREVTEAFF.

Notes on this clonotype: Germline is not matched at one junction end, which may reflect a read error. CDR3 nucleotide sequence: TGTGCCAGCAGCGGACGACTAGCAGGAGAGAAGTTCTTC. This gives the protein CASSGRLAGEKFF. J is TRBJ2-4 and V is TRBV11-2; 7 bases map to TRBD2. The CDR3 spans 13 residues. Germline loops: CDR1 SGHAT, CDR2 FQNNGV. Filled out from reference TRBV11-2 and TRBJ2-4, the complete variable domain reads EAGVAQSPRYKIIEKRQSVAFWCNPISGHATLYWYQQILGQGPKLLIQFQNNGVVDDSQLPKDRFSAERLKGVDSTLKIQPAKLEDSAVYLCASSGRLAGEKFFGAGTRLSVL.

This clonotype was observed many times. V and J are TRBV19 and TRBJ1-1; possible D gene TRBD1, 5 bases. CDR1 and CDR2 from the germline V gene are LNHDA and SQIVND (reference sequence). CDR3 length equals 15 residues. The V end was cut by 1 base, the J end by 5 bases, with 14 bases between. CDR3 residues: CASSIVLWGETEAFF. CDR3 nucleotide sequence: TGTGCCAGTAGTATAGTTCTCTGGGGCGAAACTGAAGCTTTCTTT.

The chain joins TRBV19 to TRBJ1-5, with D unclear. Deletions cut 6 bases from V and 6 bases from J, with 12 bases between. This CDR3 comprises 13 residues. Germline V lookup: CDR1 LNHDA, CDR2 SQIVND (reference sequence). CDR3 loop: CASSPLDAQPQHF. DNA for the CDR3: TGTGCCAGTAGCCCCTTGGACGCTCAGCCCCAGCATTTT.

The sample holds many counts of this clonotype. In DNA, the CDR3 is TGTGCCAGCAGTGAAACAGGACTACGGGGCTACACCTTC. Its translation: CASSETGLRGYTF. The J gene is TRBJ1-2, the V gene TRBV6-1; weak D call: TRBD1 (5 bases). Trimming removed 2 bases at V and 8 bases at J, with 12 bases between. In germline, CDR1 is MNHNS, CDR2 SASEGT. The CDR3 consists of 13 residues.

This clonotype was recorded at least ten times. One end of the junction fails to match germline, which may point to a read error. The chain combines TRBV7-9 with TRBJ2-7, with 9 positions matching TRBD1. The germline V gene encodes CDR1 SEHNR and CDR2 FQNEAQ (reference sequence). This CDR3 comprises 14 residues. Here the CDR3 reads CASSLSGQGRLSEF. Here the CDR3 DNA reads TGTGCCAGCAGCTTATCAGGACAGGGGCGTCTCAGTGAGTTC. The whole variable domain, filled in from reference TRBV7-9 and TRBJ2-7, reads DTGVSQNPRHKITKRGQNVTFRCDPISEHNRLYWYRQTLGQGPEFLTYFQNEAQLEKSRLLSDRFSAERPKGSFSTLEIQRTEQGDSAMYLCASSLSGQGRLSEFGPGTRLTVT.

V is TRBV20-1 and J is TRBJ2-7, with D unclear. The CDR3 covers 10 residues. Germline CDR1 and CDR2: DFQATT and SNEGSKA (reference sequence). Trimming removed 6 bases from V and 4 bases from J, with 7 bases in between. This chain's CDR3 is CSAGTYEQYV. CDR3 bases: TGCAGTGCGGGTACTTACGAGCAGTACGTC.

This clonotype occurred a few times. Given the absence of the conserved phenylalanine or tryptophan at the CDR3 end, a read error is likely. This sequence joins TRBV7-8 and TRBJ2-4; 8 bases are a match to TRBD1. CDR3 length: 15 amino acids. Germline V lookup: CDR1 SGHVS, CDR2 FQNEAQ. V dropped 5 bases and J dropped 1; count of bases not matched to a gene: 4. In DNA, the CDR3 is TGTGCCAGCAGCGCGGACAGGGCGGCCAAAAACATTCAGTACCTC. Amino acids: CASSADRAAKNIQYL.

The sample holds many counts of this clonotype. The CDR3 sequence: CATSRDSGELFF. CDR3 in DNA: TGTGCCACCAGCAGGGACTCCGGGGAGCTGTTTTTT. The chain links TRBV24-1 to TRBJ2-2; the D gene is possibly TRBD2 (6 bases). This CDR3 is built from 12 residues. V was trimmed by 7 bases and J by 6 bases, leaving 8 bases between them. In germline, CDR1 is KGHDR, CDR2 SFDVKD.

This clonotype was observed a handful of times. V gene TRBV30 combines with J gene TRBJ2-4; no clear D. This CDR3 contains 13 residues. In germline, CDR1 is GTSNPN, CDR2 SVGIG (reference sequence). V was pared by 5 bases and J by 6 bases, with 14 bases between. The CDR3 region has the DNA TGTGCCTGGGCCGTTGCTTTAGGAAACATTCAGTACTTC. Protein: CAWAVALGNIQYF.

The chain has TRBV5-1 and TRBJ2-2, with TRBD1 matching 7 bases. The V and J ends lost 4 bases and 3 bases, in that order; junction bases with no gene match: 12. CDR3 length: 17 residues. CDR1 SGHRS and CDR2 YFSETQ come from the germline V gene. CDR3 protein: CASSEPQGETDTGELFF. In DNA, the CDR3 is TGCGCCAGCAGCGAACCCCAGGGGGAGACGGACACCGGGGAGCTGTTTTTT. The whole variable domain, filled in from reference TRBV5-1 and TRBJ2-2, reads KAGVTQTPRYLIKTRGQQVTLSCSPISGHRSVSWYQQTPGQGLQFLFEYFSETQRNKGNFPGRFSGRQFSNSRSEMNVSTLELGDSALYLCASSEPQGETDTGELFFGEGSRLTVL.

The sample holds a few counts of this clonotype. The CDR3 is CASSYADFGYTF. For the CDR3, the DNA is TGTGCCAGCAGTTATGCTGACTTCGGCTACACCTTC. This chain uses TRBV12-3 or TRBV12-4 with TRBJ1-2, with no clear D. The CDR3 totals 12 residues. The V and J ends lost 4 bases and 8 bases respectively, with 11 bases between them.

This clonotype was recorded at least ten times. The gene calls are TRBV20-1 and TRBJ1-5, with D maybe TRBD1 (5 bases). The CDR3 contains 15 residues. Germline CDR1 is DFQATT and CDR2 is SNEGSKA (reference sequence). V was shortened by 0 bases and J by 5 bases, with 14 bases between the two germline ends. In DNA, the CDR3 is TGCAGTGCTAGAGACAGGGTCAACCCAGATCAGCCCCAGCATTTT. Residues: CSARDRVNPDQPQHF.

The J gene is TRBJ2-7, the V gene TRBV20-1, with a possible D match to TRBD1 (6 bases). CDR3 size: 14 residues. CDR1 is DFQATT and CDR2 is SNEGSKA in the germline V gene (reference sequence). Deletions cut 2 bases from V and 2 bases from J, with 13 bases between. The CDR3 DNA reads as TGCAGTGCTAGAAGCAACAGGGCCCCCTACGAGCAGTACTTC. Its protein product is CSARSNRAPYEQYF.